This is a list of T cell receptor beta chains from one sample in a study of Graves' ophthalmopathy and Graves' hyperthyroidism. TCRdb used MiXCR to reprocess the multiplex PCR reads, holding one entry per CDR3 protein. The profile shows over a million distinct CDR3 sequences, approximately 35% of them singletons. The material sequenced was peripheral blood or thyroid tissue (not recorded which). The source of these receptors is an adult man with Graves' hyperthyroidism. CDR3s include the opening cysteine and the closing phenylalanine or tryptophan. A D gene is named only where the DNA matches it firmly.

CDR3,V,D
CASSYLAGNYEQYF,TRBV10-3,TRBD2
CASSHRGDGYTF,TRBV7-8,-
CASSQALAGARETQYF,TRBV7-9,TRBD2
CASKQGGGGPLHF,TRBV10-3,-
CASSLGSWSEQYF,TRBV11-2,-
CASKLGISNSPLHF,TRBV19,-
CASSRAQGFDEQYF,TRBV19,-
CAIRRDTNSKTQHF,TRBV10-3,-
CASSISGVTEAFF,TRBV19,-
CASSLAPRGANVLTF,TRBV7-2,-
CASSPTGPSYEQYF,TRBV7-9,-
CASSPTGGINEKLFF,TRBV7-9,TRBD1